The clone carrying this T cell receptor beta chain was found once. This specimen belongs to a study of T cell changes during pregnancy in multiple sclerosis. Sequencing used immunoSEQ multiplex PCR; TCRdb keeps in-frame clones, though not all of them. The sample yields 77,000 or so clones, roughly 93% seen once. This CDR3 has 16 residues. Trimming took 3 bases from V and 1 from J; bases not matched to a gene: 1. The V gene's germline CDR1 is SGDLS and CDR2 YYNGEE. This material consisted of peripheral blood, taken in the second trimester of pregnancy. The rearrangement joins TRBV9 to TRBJ2-3; 14 positions agree with TRBD2. The sequence derives from a female donor in good health, enrolled as a control in a pregnancy study. CDR3 sequence (DNA): TGTGCCAGCAGCGAGGGACTAGCGGGGGGCACAGATACGCAGTATTTT. It codes for CASSEGLAGGTDTQYF.